What follows is one T cell receptor beta chain and its context. Its antigen is not identified. This CDR3 is built from 16 residues. Germline-derived CDR1 and CDR2 are GTSNPN and SVGIG (reference sequence). The junction had 4 bases not matched to a gene; V was cut back by 2 bases and J by 1 base. Measured with immunoSEQ multiplex PCR; TCRdb has only the in-frame clones, and not every one. Among tens of thousands of clones listed, under 95% were seen once. The sample comes from a study of T cells in localized non-small cell lung cancer. Regarding the study as a whole: Adjacent uninvolved lung had the highest clonality, suggesting focused antigen responses. Sequencing covered just one tumor region, so heterogeneity cannot be ruled out. Adjacent lung exhibited a median of approximately 50 among the 100 most abundant tumor clones.

The sample in question was peripheral blood, obtained before any cancer treatment. The source of this sequence is a female donor at least 60 years old with stage II squamous cell lung carcinoma. The chain has TRBV30 and TRBJ2-6; TRBD1 matches 8 bases. The CDR3 DNA is TGTGCCTGGAGTTCGCAGGGGGCTTCTGGGGCCAACGTCCTGACTTTC. Residues: CAWSSQGASGANVLTF.